The clone carrying this TCR beta chain was observed a handful of times. Its specificity is not known. TCRdb's table, derived via immunoSEQ multiplex PCR, lists solely in-frame clones and lacks some. The sample yields nearly 750,000 clones, roughly two thirds seen once. These data are taken from a study of shared clonotypes between healthy human individuals. The germline gives CDR1 SGHVS, CDR2 FQNEAQ. The germline V and J ends were trimmed by 1 base and 0 bases, with 3 bases remaining between them. This CDR3 has 14 amino acids. Overall study findings and caveats: Naive subsets generally had larger estimated richness than memory subsets.

The chain uses TRBV7-8 and TRBJ2-2; D remains unclear. The sequence came from a woman aged 25 to 39 in good health. The sequenced sample consisted of memory CD4+ T cells sorted from blood. The subset was: CD45RA-negative fraction. The CDR3 here is CASSLDPNTGELFF. DNA of the CDR3: TGTGCCAGCAGCTTAGACCCGAACACCGGGGAGCTGTTTTTT.